The 32 T cell receptor beta chains in this list originate from one sample, sequenced in a study of immune evolution from preneoplasia to lung adenocarcinoma. Some clones are missing from TCRdb's copy, which holds only in-frame ones; the method was immunoSEQ multiplex PCR. The data show around 5,700 clones, 80% to 85% seen once. Sequencing was carried out using FFPE lung adenocarcinoma in situ tissue. Receptor source: a donor at least 70 years old with lung adenocarcinoma.

The chain combines TRBV7-9 with TRBJ2-3, with 8 positions matching TRBD1. Germline loops: CDR1 SEHNR, CDR2 FQNEAQ (reference sequence). The CDR3 length is 15 residues. V lost 2 bases and J lost 6; bases outside the gene matches: 7. The CDR3 reads CASSLSQGARDTQYF. In DNA, the CDR3 is TGTGCCAGCAGCTTAAGTCAGGGGGCGCGGGATACGCAGTATTTT.

The V call is TRBV14, the J call TRBJ2-1; D unresolved. The germline V gene has CDR1 SGHDN and CDR2 FVKESK. V was clipped by 4 bases and J by 6 bases, with 19 bases between them. The CDR3 is 16 amino acids. Here the CDR3 DNA reads TGTGCCAGCAGCCCGCAAACCCAGTGGATGAGCAATGAGCAGTTCTTC. This sequence encodes CASSPQTQWMSNEQFF.

This sequence joins TRBV5-1 and TRBJ2-7; 10 bases align to TRBD1. This CDR3 comprises 14 residues. V lost 4 bases and J lost 4; bases outside the gene matches: 5. The V gene's germline CDR1 is SGHRS and CDR2 YFSETQ. This chain's CDR3 is CASSTGTGVYEQYF. In DNA form, the CDR3 reads TGCGCCAGCAGCACGGGGACAGGGGTATACGAGCAGTACTTC.

The gene calls are TRBV6-6 and TRBJ1-5; 7 nucleotides match TRBD1. The CDR3 contains 14 residues. Germline V gives CDR1 MNHNY, CDR2 SVGAGI (reference sequence). The ends lost 5 bases at V and 7 bases at J; junction bases unmatched: 8. This chain's CDR3 is CASSDREGKQPQHF. The CDR3 DNA reads TGTGCCAGCAGTGACAGGGAGGGGAAACAGCCCCAGCATTTT.

The chain joins TRBV5-4 to TRBJ1-1; D ambiguous. V was cut by 6 bases and J by 5 bases, with 11 bases left in between. Germline loops: CDR1 SGHNT, CDR2 YYREEE (reference sequence). The CDR3 runs to 12 residues. CDR3 sequence (DNA): TGTGCCAGCACCTCCATGGGGACTGAAGCTTTCTTT. Protein: CASTSMGTEAFF.

The chain recombines TRBV30 with TRBJ2-7; D unclear. V was cut by 2 bases and J by 6 bases, with 5 bases left in between. CDR1 and CDR2 from the germline V gene are GTSNPN and SVGIG (reference sequence). CDR3 size: 10 residues. DNA of the CDR3: TGTGCCTGGAGTTTGGGCGAGCAGTACTTC. This gives the protein CAWSLGEQYF.

This clone was seen a few times. The chain employs TRBV10-2 and TRBJ1-1; D may be TRBD1 (5 bases). In germline, CDR1 is WSHSY, CDR2 SAAADI. The V and J ends lost 6 bases and 4 bases respectively, with 9 bases between them. The CDR3 length is 12 residues. CDR3 in amino acids: CASSPDSTEAFF. DNA for the CDR3: TGCGCCAGCAGCCCAGACAGCACTGAAGCTTTCTTT.

The V call is TRBV2, the J call TRBJ2-5; D gene uncertain. This CDR3 comprises 13 residues. In germline, CDR1 is SNHLY, CDR2 FYNNEI. V shed 7 bases and J shed 5 bases, with 14 bases lying between them. The CDR3 DNA reads as TGTGCCAGCACCAGGTCGTGGCGGGAGACCCAGTACTTC. Its translation: CASTRSWRETQYF.

This rearrangement joins TRBV2 to TRBJ2-5; TRBD1 matches at 11 bases. The length of the CDR3 is 15 residues. Germline-derived CDR1 and CDR2 are SNHLY and FYNNEI. Trimming removed 8 bases from V and 5 bases from J; junction bases left unmatched: 10. The CDR3 coding sequence is TGTGCCAGCGGGACACCGGGACAGGGGGACGAGACCCAGTACTTC. Translating gives CASGTPGQGDETQYF.

This CDR3 reads CASSVNWENQPQHF. CDR3 sequence (DNA): TGTGCCAGCAGTGTTAATTGGGAGAATCAGCCCCAGCATTTT. The V and J genes are TRBV2 and TRBJ1-5; D ambiguous. Germline V lookup: CDR1 SNHLY, CDR2 FYNNEI. Trimming left V 4 bases short and J 4 bases short, with 11 bases between. The CDR3 loop spans 14 amino acids. Using reference TRBV2 and TRBJ1-5 for the parts outside the CDR3, the full variable domain is EPEVTQTPSHQVTQMGQEVILRCVPISNHLYFYWYRQILGQKVEFLVSFYNNEISEKSEIFDDQFSVERPDGSNFTLKIRSTKLEDSAMYFCASSVNWENQPQHFGDGTRLSIL.

V and J are TRBV2 and TRBJ2-5, with TRBD1 as a possible D gene (5 bases). The CDR3 has 13 residues. The germline CDR1 and CDR2 sequences are SNHLY and FYNNEI. The ends were cut back, 6 bases at V and 4 bases at J, with 12 bases in the middle. The CDR3: CASRGPGRETQYF. DNA for the CDR3: TGTGCCAGCAGGGGCCCAGGGCGAGAGACCCAGTACTTC. Using reference TRBV2 and TRBJ2-5 for the parts outside the CDR3, the full variable domain is EPEVTQTPSHQVTQMGQEVILRCVPISNHLYFYWYRQILGQKVEFLVSFYNNEISEKSEIFDDQFSVERPDGSNFTLKIRSTKLEDSAMYFCASRGPGRETQYFGPGTRLLVL.

The gene calls are TRBV19 and TRBJ2-1; no clear D. Per the germline V gene, CDR1 is LNHDA and CDR2 is SQIVND (reference sequence). Trimming stripped 7 bases from V and 4 bases from J, with 8 bases between. The CDR3 runs 12 residues. The CDR3 sequence: CASTDTYNEQFF. Here the CDR3 DNA reads TGTGCCAGTACCGACACTTACAATGAGCAGTTCTTC.

V usage is TRBV5-1 and J usage is TRBJ2-3; no clear D. The CDR3 covers 15 residues. The V and J ends lost 0 bases and 0 bases respectively, with 8 bases between them. Germline V gene data show CDR1 as SGHRS and CDR2 as YFSETQ. The CDR3 here is CASSLDLPSTDTQYF. Written as DNA, the CDR3 is TGCGCCAGCAGCTTGGACTTACCTAGCACAGATACGCAGTATTTT.

This clone was counted a single time. V and J are TRBV28 and TRBJ2-7; no clear D. V was shortened by 4 bases and J by 4 bases, with 5 bases between the two germline ends. This CDR3 region has 11 residues. Germline CDR1 reads MDHEN; CDR2 reads SYDVKM. The CDR3 loop is CASSSLYEQYF. CDR3 sequence (DNA): TGTGCCAGCAGTTCCCTGTACGAGCAGTACTTC.

The rearrangement links TRBV5-4 to TRBJ2-5; 11 bases fit TRBD2. This CDR3 region has 14 residues. Germline CDR1 SGHNT, CDR2 YYREEE (reference sequence). Trimming at V came to 4 bases and at J to 5 bases, leaving 4 bases not matched to a gene. CDR3 region: CASSLSGRGETQYF. In nucleotides, the CDR3 is TGTGCCAGCAGCCTTAGCGGGAGGGGGGAGACCCAGTACTTC. Looking up the rest from reference TRBV5-4 and TRBJ2-5 gives the full variable domain: ETGVTQSPTHLIKTRGQQVTLRCSSQSGHNTVSWYQQALGQGPQFIFQYYREEENGRGNFPPRFSGLQFPNYSSELNVNALELDDSALYLCASSLSGRGETQYFGPGTRLLVL.

This chain's CDR3 is CASSLYHRTATGELFF. The CDR3 nucleotides read TGTGCCAGCAGCTTATATCACAGAACGGCCACCGGGGAGCTGTTTTTT. The chain uses TRBV7-6 and TRBJ2-2; D unclear. V lost 2 bases and J lost 4, with 14 bases in between. The CDR3 consists of 16 residues. Germline loops: CDR1 SGHVS, CDR2 FNYEAQ.

This chain uses TRBV14 with TRBJ2-3; 10 positions match TRBD2. V gave up 4 bases and J gave up 7 bases; unmatched junction bases: 8. Germline lookup yields CDR1 SGHDN and CDR2 FVKESK. The CDR3 length is 15 residues. As DNA, the CDR3 is TGTGCCAGCAGCCCGACCTGGACTAGCGGAAATACGCAGTATTTT. Protein: CASSPTWTSGNTQYF.

CDR3 nucleotide sequence: TGTGCCAGCAGCTTAGGTTCGGGGAGCTGGGGCAATGAGCAGTTCTTC. Its translation: CASSLGSGSWGNEQFF. This chain joins TRBV11-2 and TRBJ2-1, with D maybe TRBD2 (5 bases). The V end was cut by 1 base, the J end by 6 bases, with 16 bases between. CDR3 length: 16 amino acids. Germline V gene data show CDR1 as SGHAT and CDR2 as FQNNGV.

The chain is built from TRBV30 and TRBJ1-2, with D unresolved. Deletions cut 3 bases from V and 4 bases from J, with 15 bases between. The CDR3 length is 14 residues. CDR1 is GTSNPN and CDR2 is SVGIG in the germline V gene (reference sequence). Here the CDR3 reads CAWSNSPRFYGYTF. The DNA for the CDR3 is TGTGCCTGGAGCAACAGCCCCAGGTTCTATGGCTACACCTTC. Complete variable domain (other parts from reference TRBV30 and TRBJ1-2): SQTIHQWPATLVQPVGSPLSLECTVEGTSNPNLYWYRQAAGRGLQLLFYSVGIGQISSEVPQNLSASRPQDRQFILSSKKLLLSDSGFYLCAWSNSPRFYGYTFGSGTRLTVV.

The V and J genes are TRBV19 and TRBJ2-3; D assignment may be TRBD1 or TRBD2 (5 bases each). CDR1 and CDR2 (germline): LNHDA, SQIVND (reference sequence). CDR3 size: 14 residues. V was clipped by 3 bases and J by 6 bases, with 13 bases between them. CDR3 sequence (DNA): TGTGCCAGTAGTATGGGGACCCCTTGGGATACGCAGTATTTT. Residues: CASSMGTPWDTQYF.

This chain connects TRBV4-2 to TRBJ2-7, with 7 positions matching TRBD2. The CDR3 totals 15 residues. The J segment lost 1 base and the V segment lost 1 base, leaving 4 bases of the junction unmatched. CDR1 is LGHNA and CDR2 is YNFKEQ in the germline V gene. CDR3 loop: CASSQGAGPSYEQYF. The CDR3 region has the DNA TGTGCCAGCAGCCAAGGAGCGGGGCCGTCCTACGAGCAGTACTTC.

Notes on this clone: A junction boundary mismatches the germline segment, possibly from a read error. The chain carries TRBV7-9 and TRBJ2-7; 10 bases align to TRBD2. Per germline, CDR1 SEHNR and CDR2 FQNEAQ (reference sequence). The CDR3 spans 15 residues. CDR3 DNA sequence: TGTGCCAGCAGCATAGCCGGGACTAGCGTCTACGAGCAGTACTTC. This translates into CASSIAGTSVYEQYF.

This clone has just one count. This rearrangement joins TRBV11-1 to TRBJ2-3, with D unclear. Germline lookup yields CDR1 SGHAT and CDR2 FQDESV (reference sequence). Trimming removed 1 base from V and 2 bases from J, with 7 bases in between. The CDR3 covers 14 residues. The CDR3, as DNA: TGTGCCAGCAGCTTAGGACTCTACACAGATACGCAGTATTTT. Protein sequence: CASSLGLYTDTQYF.

This clone was seen a handful of times. The rearrangement uses TRBV7-3 and TRBJ2-1; the match to TRBD1 covers 10 bases. V lost 0 bases to trimming and J lost 5 bases; unmatched junction nucleotides: 4. CDR3 length: 16 residues. The germline gives CDR1 SGHTA, CDR2 FQGTGA. CDR3 residues: CASSLTGTGVNNEQFF. In nucleotides, the CDR3 is TGTGCCAGCAGCTTAACGGGGACAGGGGTTAACAATGAGCAGTTCTTC.

This rearrangement joins TRBV27 to TRBJ1-1, with D perhaps matching TRBD1 (6 bases). CDR3 length: 13 amino acids. V lost 6 bases, J lost 0 bases, and 8 bases lay in between. Per the germline V gene, CDR1 is MNHEY and CDR2 is SMNVEV (reference sequence). CDR3 loop: CASRQGLNTEAFF. The CDR3 nucleotides read TGTGCCAGCAGACAGGGTTTGAACACTGAAGCTTTCTTT.

The chain joins TRBV9 to TRBJ2-2, with D perhaps given as TRBD1 or TRBD2 (5 bases each). Germline CDR1 reads SGDLS; CDR2 reads YYNGEE. V was shortened by 5 bases and J by 4 bases, with 15 bases between the two germline ends. The CDR3 contains 15 residues. The CDR3 sequence: CASSPRQGVTGELFF. In nucleotides, the CDR3 is TGTGCCAGCAGTCCCAGGCAGGGAGTCACCGGGGAGCTGTTTTTT.

The rearrangement links TRBV19 to TRBJ1-3, with unresolved D. Germline assignment: CDR1 LNHDA and CDR2 SQIVND (reference sequence). Trimming took 0 bases from V and 4 from J, leaving 13 bases between them. The CDR3 covers 16 residues. The CDR3 DNA is TGTGCCAGTAGTATAGATCACGGCAGAGGAGGAAACACCATATATTTT. It specifies CASSIDHGRGGNTIYF.

The table lists this clone with a count of one. Other nucleotide sequences from this sample produce the same CDR3. The chain combines TRBV30 with TRBJ2-3; no reliable D call. Trimming pared 5 bases from V and 5 bases from J, leaving 5 bases between. The CDR3 covers 10 residues. CDR1 is GTSNPN and CDR2 is SVGIG in the germline V gene (reference sequence). The CDR3 spells CAWGLDTQYF. CDR3 DNA sequence: TGTGCCTGGGGCTTAGATACGCAGTATTTT.

This clone was recorded a few times. The chain recombines TRBV6-5 with TRBJ2-3; TRBD2 is a possible D gene (6 bases). Germline CDR1 MNHEY, CDR2 SVGAGI. The length of the CDR3 is 13 residues. V shed 2 bases and J shed 6 bases, with 9 bases lying between them. The CDR3 here is CASSYRESDTQYF. In DNA, the CDR3 is TGTGCCAGCAGTTACCGGGAGTCGGATACGCAGTATTTT.

The chain uses TRBV30 and TRBJ1-2; a weak D match, TRBD1 (6 bases). Trimming cost V 8 bases and J 0 bases, with 16 bases left between them. This CDR3 has 14 amino acids. Germline V gives CDR1 GTSNPN, CDR2 SVGIG (reference sequence). CDR3: CALGEEGANYGYTF. CDR3 nucleotides: TGTGCCCTTGGAGAAGAGGGGGCTAACTATGGCTACACCTTC.

The CDR3 loop reads CASSRRQGGTDTQYF. CDR3 in DNA: TGTGCCAGCAGCCGTAGACAGGGAGGCACAGATACGCAGTATTTT. The chain is built from TRBV11-2 and TRBJ2-3; 7 bases match TRBD1. The V gene's germline CDR1 is SGHAT and CDR2 FQNNGV. Losses at the gene ends were 5 bases for V and 1 base for J; bases not matched to a gene: 6. CDR3 length equals 15 residues. The full variable domain, with the rest looked up from reference TRBV11-2 and TRBJ2-3, is EAGVAQSPRYKIIEKRQSVAFWCNPISGHATLYWYQQILGQGPKLLIQFQNNGVVDDSQLPKDRFSAERLKGVDSTLKIQPAKLEDSAVYLCASSRRQGGTDTQYFGPGTRLTVL.

The chain employs TRBV19 and TRBJ2-1; tentatively, D is TRBD1 (6 bases). Trimming took off 3 bases at V and 5 bases at J, with 14 bases between the two ends. The CDR3 length is 15 residues. In germline, CDR1 is LNHDA, CDR2 SQIVND (reference sequence). The CDR3 protein is CASSMKSGTHNEQFF. Here the CDR3 DNA reads TGTGCCAGTAGTATGAAATCCGGGACACACAATGAGCAGTTCTTC.